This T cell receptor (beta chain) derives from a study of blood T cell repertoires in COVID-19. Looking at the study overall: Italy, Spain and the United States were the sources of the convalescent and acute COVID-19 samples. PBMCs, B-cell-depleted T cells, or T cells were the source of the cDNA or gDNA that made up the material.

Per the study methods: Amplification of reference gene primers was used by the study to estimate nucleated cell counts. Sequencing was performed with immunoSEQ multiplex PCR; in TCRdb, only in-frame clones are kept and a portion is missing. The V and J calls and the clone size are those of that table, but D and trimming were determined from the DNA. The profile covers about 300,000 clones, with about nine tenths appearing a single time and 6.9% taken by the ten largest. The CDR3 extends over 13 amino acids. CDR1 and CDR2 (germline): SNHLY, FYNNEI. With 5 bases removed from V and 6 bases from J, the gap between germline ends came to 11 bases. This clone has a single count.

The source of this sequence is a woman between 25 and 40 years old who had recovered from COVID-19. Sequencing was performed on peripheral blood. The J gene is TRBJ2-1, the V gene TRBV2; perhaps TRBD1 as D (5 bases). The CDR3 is CASSTDQGNEQFF. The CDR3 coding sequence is TGTGCCAGCAGTACGGACCAGGGCAATGAGCAGTTCTTC.